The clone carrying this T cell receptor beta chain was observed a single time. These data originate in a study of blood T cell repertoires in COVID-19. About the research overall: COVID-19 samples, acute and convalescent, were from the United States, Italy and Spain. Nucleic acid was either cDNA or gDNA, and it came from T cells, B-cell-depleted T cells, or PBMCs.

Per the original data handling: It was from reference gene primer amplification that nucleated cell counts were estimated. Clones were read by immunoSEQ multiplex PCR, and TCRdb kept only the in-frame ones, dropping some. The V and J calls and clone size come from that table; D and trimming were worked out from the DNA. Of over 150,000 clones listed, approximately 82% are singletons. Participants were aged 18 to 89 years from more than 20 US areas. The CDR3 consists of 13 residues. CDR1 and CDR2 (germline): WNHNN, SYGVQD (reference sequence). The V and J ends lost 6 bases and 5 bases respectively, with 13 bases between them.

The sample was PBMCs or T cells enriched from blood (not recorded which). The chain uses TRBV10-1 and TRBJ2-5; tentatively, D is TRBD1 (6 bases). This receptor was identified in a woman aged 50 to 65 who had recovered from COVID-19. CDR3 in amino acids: CASSGQLGETQYF. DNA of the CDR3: TGCGCCAGCAGCGGACAGCTTGGGGAGACCCAGTACTTC.